The 8 T cell receptor beta chains in this list originate from one sample, sequenced in a study of post-analysis software for immune sequencing data. Prepared TCR beta cDNA libraries contained unique molecular identifiers. Each CDR3 protein is one row after TCRdb ran MiXCR on the PCR reads. The data hold roughly 150,000 distinct CDR3 sequences, with around 36% observed a single time. The sample was blood, taken after autologous hematopoietic stem cell transplantation. Receptor source: a girl between 10 and 17 years old with multiple sclerosis.

The CDR3 DNA reads as TGTGCCAGCAGCTTAGAGGGGACAGGGATCGGGTCCATTCAGTACTTC. Residues: CASSLEGTGIGSIQYF. The chain carries TRBV7-2 and TRBJ2-7; 9 bases are shared with TRBD1. The J call may be in error: the DNA end matches TRBJ2-4 better. Germline V gene sequence: CDR1 SGHTA, CDR2 FQGNSA. This CDR3 comprises 16 residues.

This clonotype came up a few times. The chain joins TRBV12-3 or TRBV12-4 to TRBJ1-2; no definite D call. The V and J ends lost 6 bases and 8 bases respectively, with 4 bases between them. CDR3 length equals 9 residues. Here the CDR3 DNA reads TGTGCCAGCAGCCCAGGCTACACCTTC. Protein: CASSPGYTF.

This clonotype was observed a handful of times. The chain is built from TRBV3-1 and TRBJ1-2, with D uncertain. Germline-derived CDR1 and CDR2 are LGHDT and YNNKEL (reference sequence). The germline V and J ends were trimmed by 4 bases and 8 bases, with 29 bases remaining between them. CDR3 length: 18 residues. CDR3 bases: TGTGCCAGCAGCCCCCTCCATCCGGGAACGGACTCGGCACTCGGCTACACCTTC. As protein: CASSPLHPGTDSALGYTF. The variable domain in full, with the rest retrieved from reference TRBV3-1 and TRBJ1-2, is DTAVSQTPKYLVTQMGNDKSIKCEQNLGHDTMYWYKQDSKKFLKIMFSYNNKELIINETVPNRFSPKSPDKAHLNLHINSLELGDSAVYFCASSPLHPGTDSALGYTFGSGTRLTVV.

This clonotype was found a few times. The V call is TRBV11-3, the J call TRBJ2-1; D may match TRBD1 or TRBD2 (6 bases each). Trimming left V 8 bases short and J 0 bases short, with 14 bases between. The length of the CDR3 is 15 residues. CDR1 is SGHNT, CDR2 YENEEA, per germline. The CDR3 sequence is CASAQGGSSYNEQFF. CDR3 coding DNA: TGTGCCAGCGCCCAAGGGGGGAGCTCCTACAATGAGCAGTTCTTC.

The chain combines TRBV7-8 with TRBJ1-5; D remains unclear. The CDR3 contains 14 residues. With 9 bases removed from V and 0 bases from J, the gap between germline ends came to 12 bases. Germline CDR1 is SGHVS and CDR2 is FQNEAQ. The CDR3 DNA follows: TGTGCCAGTGGGAAAGGGAGTAGCAATCAGCCCCAGCATTTT. This gives the protein CASGKGSSNQPQHF.

This chain joins TRBV4-2 and TRBJ2-7, with D unresolved. CDR3 length: 13 amino acids. Germline CDR1 LGHNA, CDR2 YNFKEQ. V dropped 2 bases and J dropped 2 bases, with 7 bases sitting between them. CDR3 sequence: CASSQRATYEQYF. Written as DNA, the CDR3 is TGTGCCAGCAGCCAACGGGCAACCTACGAGCAGTACTTC.

This clonotype was seen a handful of times. The chain has TRBV28 and TRBJ1-3; D is unclear. V lost 5 bases, J lost 6 bases, and 14 bases lay in between. The CDR3 loop spans 14 amino acids. Per germline, CDR1 MDHEN and CDR2 SYDVKM. CDR3 sequence: CASSHLDTVNTIYF. The CDR3 region has the DNA TGTGCCAGCAGTCATCTAGACACCGTAAACACCATATATTTT.

This clonotype has a handful of counts. V gene TRBV27 combines with J gene TRBJ2-3; no definite D call. The CDR3 extends over 14 amino acids. Germline assignment: CDR1 MNHEY and CDR2 SMNVEV (reference sequence). Trimming shortened V by 5 bases and J by 6 bases, and 15 bases separated the two germline ends. As DNA, the CDR3 is TGTGCCAGCAGTGTAACGCAAGCGAGCGATACGCAGTATTTT. Its translation: CASSVTQASDTQYF.